What follows are 24 T cell receptor beta chains derived from one specimen sequenced in a study of T-cell reconstitution after alpha-beta-depleted transplantation in children. Unique molecular identifiers tagged the TCRbeta library. Each CDR3 protein gets one entry after TCRdb re-called the PCR reads with MiXCR. The data show about 410,000 distinct CDR3 sequences, around 21% seen once. The source was PBMCs from the stem cell graft donor, collected from the stem cell graft. The receptors originated from a human donor who donated a stem cell graft to a child with acute myeloid leukemia.

This clonotype has more than one count but fewer than ten. This chain connects TRBV27 to TRBJ1-1; the D is unclear. Germline assignment: CDR1 MNHEY and CDR2 SMNVEV (reference sequence). The CDR3 runs 12 residues. V dropped 6 bases and J dropped 7 bases, with 12 bases sitting between them. The CDR3 nucleotides read TGTGCCAGCAGGGAGTACACTCATGAAGCTTTCTTT. Its translation is CASREYTHEAFF.

The chain joins TRBV2 to TRBJ2-1, with D unresolved. With 7 bases removed from V and 5 bases from J, the gap between germline ends came to 6 bases. Germline CDR1 and CDR2: SNHLY and FYNNEI. The CDR3 spans 11 residues. The CDR3 nucleotides are TGTGCCAGCAACTGGGACAATGAGCAGTTCTTC. This encodes CASNWDNEQFF.

V gene TRBV11-3 combines with J gene TRBJ2-1; 9 bases agree with TRBD1. CDR3 length: 15 residues. V was pared by 2 bases and J by 10 bases, with 9 bases of the junction left unmatched. Germline assignment: CDR1 SGHNT and CDR2 YENEEA. CDR3 region: CASSLPGTGKYEQFF. The CDR3 DNA sequence: TGTGCCAGCAGCTTACCCGGGACAGGGAAATACGAGCAGTTCTTC. The full variable domain, completed using reference TRBV11-3 and TRBJ2-1, is EAGVVQSPRYKIIEKKQPVAFWCNPISGHNTLYWYLQNLGQGPELLIRYENEEAVDDSQLPKDRFSAERLKGVDSTLKIQPAELGDSAVYLCASSLPGTGKYEQFFGPGTRLTVL.

The chain has TRBV27 and TRBJ2-4; D may be TRBD1 or TRBD2 (5 bases each). CDR3 length: 14 residues. Deletions cut 6 bases from V and 0 bases from J, with 9 bases between. Per the germline V gene, CDR1 is MNHEY and CDR2 is SMNVEV (reference sequence). Written as DNA, the CDR3 is TGTGCCAGCAGGGGGGAACTAGCCAAAAACATTCAGTACTTC. It codes for CASRGELAKNIQYF.

Only a few counts were recorded for this clonotype. CDR3 in DNA: TGTGCCAGCAGCATCGCCGGGACAGGGAATTCACCCCTCCACTTT. Encoded protein: CASSIAGTGNSPLHF. The genes are TRBV28 and TRBJ1-6, with 9 positions matching TRBD1. This CDR3 comprises 15 residues. V gave up 6 bases and J gave up 7 bases; unmatched junction bases: 7. Germline V gene data show CDR1 as MDHEN and CDR2 as SYDVKM.

This clonotype occurred many times. The chain recombines TRBV12-3 or TRBV12-4 with TRBJ1-5; a weak D match, TRBD1 (6 bases). The germline V and J ends were trimmed by 10 bases and 2 bases, with 15 bases remaining between them. The CDR3 is 14 amino acids. The chain's CDR3 is CATSQEGGNQPQHF. The CDR3 DNA is TGTGCCACCTCCCAGGAGGGGGGCAATCAGCCCCAGCATTTT.

In its sample, this clonotype was seen a few times. The chain combines TRBV12-3 or TRBV12-4 with TRBJ2-1; 8 positions match TRBD2. This CDR3 contains 14 residues. V trimming: 4 bases; J trimming: 9 bases; junction bases outside the gene matches: 8. CDR3 in DNA: TGTGCCAGCAGTTATAGCGGGACGCCATCTGAGCAGTTCTTC. This gives the protein CASSYSGTPSEQFF.

This clonotype was counted many times. The V gene is TRBV29-1, the J gene TRBJ2-5; D might be TRBD2 (5 bases). Between the trimmed V and J ends, which lost 8 bases and 1 base, there was a span of 14 bases. Germline-derived CDR1 and CDR2 are SQVTM and ANQGSEA. The CDR3 runs 13 residues. Here the CDR3 DNA reads TGCAGCCTGAGGAGGTCAGCCCAAGAGACCCAGTACTTC. This encodes CSLRRSAQETQYF.

The V call is TRBV7-3, the J call TRBJ2-1; a weak D match, TRBD1 (6 bases). The V gene's germline CDR1 is SGHTA and CDR2 FQGTGA. The CDR3 length is 16 residues. V was pared by 5 bases and J by 6 bases, with 20 bases between. CDR3 protein: CASSPMVGEGGNEQFF. The CDR3 nucleotides read TGTGCCAGCAGCCCCATGGTAGGGGAAGGGGGCAATGAGCAGTTCTTC.

This clonotype was counted ten times or more. The chain is built from TRBV4-2 and TRBJ1-2; weak D call: TRBD1 (6 bases). The germline CDR1 and CDR2 sequences are LGHNA and YNFKEQ. The CDR3 has 14 amino acids. V dropped 1 base and J dropped 0 bases, with 6 bases sitting between them. The CDR3 reads CASSQGTANYGYTF. The CDR3 DNA is TGTGCCAGCAGCCAAGGGACAGCTAACTATGGCTACACCTTC.

The chain uses TRBV7-8 and TRBJ2-1, with TRBD2 matching over 14 bases. CDR1 is SGHVS, CDR2 FQNEAQ, per germline. The junction had 3 bases not matched to a gene; V was cut back by 1 base and J by 4 bases. The CDR3 runs 17 residues. The CDR3 loop is CASSLGGTSGRYNEQFF. The DNA for the CDR3 is TGTGCCAGCAGCTTAGGGGGGACTAGCGGGAGATACAATGAGCAGTTCTTC.

This clonotype has only a few counts. The chain joins TRBV7-2 to TRBJ2-7; no reliable D call. The CDR3 consists of 15 residues. Germline assignment: CDR1 SGHTA and CDR2 FQGNSA. V lost 5 bases to trimming and J lost 0 bases, with 14 bases between them. DNA of the CDR3: TGTGCCAGCAGCCCTGGGCCCTCCAGCTCCTACGAGCAGTACTTC. Translating it yields CASSPGPSSSYEQYF.

V gene TRBV28 combines with J gene TRBJ2-3; tentative D call: TRBD1 (5 bases). Germline loops: CDR1 MDHEN, CDR2 SYDVKM. The CDR3 is made up of 14 amino acids. The V gene lost 4 bases and the J gene lost 1 base, with 9 bases spanning the gap. DNA of the CDR3: TGTGCCAGCAGTTCGACAGCCCGCACAGATACGCAGTATTTT. Its protein is CASSSTARTDTQYF.

For this clonotype: A much larger clone differs by one base, so this may be a read error. The chain couples TRBV29-1 to TRBJ2-7, with D unclear. Germline V gene data show CDR1 as SQVTM and CDR2 as ANQGSEA. This CDR3 comprises 11 residues. The CDR3 sequence: CSVANSYEEYF. CDR3 in DNA: TGCAGCGTTGCTAACTCCTACGAGGAGTACTTC.

A few counts support this clonotype. V and J are TRBV10-3 and TRBJ1-1, with D possibly being TRBD1 (6 bases). CDR3 size: 15 residues. The ends were cut back, 4 bases at V and 4 bases at J, with 16 bases in the middle. Germline V CDR1 and CDR2: ENHRY, SYGVKD. This CDR3 is CAISGRGASSTEAFF. The DNA of the CDR3 is TGTGCCATCAGTGGGCGGGGGGCGAGTTCCACTGAAGCTTTCTTT.

The rearrangement links TRBV20-1 to TRBJ2-2; 8 bases are shared with TRBD2. From germline, CDR1 is DFQATT and CDR2 SNEGSKA (reference sequence). The CDR3 spans 15 residues. V dropped 0 bases and J dropped 6; count of bases not matched to a gene: 6. This CDR3 is CSARERGTRAGELFF. DNA of the CDR3: TGCAGTGCTAGAGAGCGAGGGACTAGAGCCGGGGAGCTGTTTTTT.

This clonotype turned up a few times. The V call is TRBV5-1, the J call TRBJ2-1; 10 positions match TRBD2. Germline-derived CDR1 and CDR2 are SGHRS and YFSETQ. J gave up 8 bases and V 4 bases, and 12 bases lay outside the gene matches. The CDR3 is 16 residues long. CDR3 region: CASSARLSSGRDEQFF. The CDR3 DNA reads TGCGCCAGCAGCGCCCGATTGTCTAGCGGGAGAGATGAGCAGTTCTTC.

The sample holds many counts of this clonotype. The V and J genes are TRBV4-1 and TRBJ1-2; D gene unclear. The V gene lost 4 bases and the J gene lost 0 bases, with 12 bases spanning the gap. The CDR3 extends over 15 amino acids. CDR1 is MGHRA, CDR2 YSYEKL, per germline. The CDR3: CASSPQSGPNYGYTF. CDR3 nucleotide sequence: TGCGCCAGCAGCCCTCAGTCAGGCCCTAACTATGGCTACACCTTC.

V usage is TRBV28 and J usage is TRBJ2-1; D is uncertain. Germline CDR1 reads MDHEN; CDR2 reads SYDVKM. This CDR3 contains 16 residues. Trimming stripped 6 bases from V and 0 bases from J, with 15 bases between. The DNA for the CDR3 is TGTGCCAGCAGATTGTTGGCGGAGAGCTCCTACAATGAGCAGTTCTTC. Its protein product is CASRLLAESSYNEQFF.

In this sample, this clonotype turned up many times. The V and J genes are TRBV5-1 and TRBJ1-2, with D perhaps TRBD1 (5 bases). V lost 4 bases and J lost 2, with 6 bases in between. The germline V gene encodes CDR1 SGHRS and CDR2 YFSETQ. The CDR3 has 12 amino acids. This CDR3 reads CASSRDNYGYTF. DNA of the CDR3: TGCGCCAGCAGCCGGGACAACTATGGCTACACCTTC.

This clonotype was picked up many times. The gene calls are TRBV4-2 and TRBJ2-7; TRBD1 aligns across 11 bases. The CDR3 extends over 17 amino acids. Germline V gives CDR1 LGHNA, CDR2 YNFKEQ. V gave up 4 bases and J gave up 4 bases; unmatched junction bases: 12. The CDR3 nucleotides are TGTGCCAGCAGCCCAGAGGTCCGGACAGGGGGCTGGTACGAGCAGTACTTC. It codes for CASSPEVRTGGWYEQYF.

J is TRBJ2-1 and V is TRBV15; 9 bases line up with TRBD2. CDR3 length equals 14 residues. Germline CDR1 LNHNV, CDR2 YYDKDF (reference sequence). V shed 7 bases and J 7 bases; nucleotides not matched to a gene: 8. This CDR3 is CATKNSGSKNEQFF. CDR3 DNA sequence: TGTGCCACCAAAAATAGCGGGAGTAAGAATGAGCAGTTCTTC.

The table lists this clonotype with many counts. J is TRBJ2-1 and V is TRBV4-1; D gene unclear. Trimming shortened V by 0 bases and J by 6 bases, and 9 bases separated the two germline ends. Germline CDR1 MGHRA, CDR2 YSYEKL. This CDR3 is built from 14 residues. CDR3 in DNA: TGCGCCAGCAGCCAAGATCTTGGATTCAATGAGCAGTTCTTC. This encodes CASSQDLGFNEQFF.

The chain joins TRBV24-1 to TRBJ2-1; D ambiguous. The CDR3 covers 13 residues. Per the germline V gene, CDR1 is KGHDR and CDR2 is SFDVKD. The V gene lost 2 bases and the J gene lost 7 bases, with 8 bases spanning the gap. CDR3 amino acids: CATSDSPSNEQFF. In DNA form, the CDR3 reads TGTGCCACCAGTGATTCCCCTAGTAATGAGCAGTTCTTC.